This T cell receptor (beta chain) derives from a study of OX40 agonist ivuxolimab in advanced cancers. This CDR3 is 12 amino acids long. Deletions cut 6 bases from V and 4 bases from J, with 7 bases between. Per germline, CDR1 MNHEY and CDR2 SVGAGI. The repertoire was sequenced with immunoSEQ multiplex PCR; TCRdb's copy has only in-frame clones and lacks some. The sample consists of 15,000 to 20,000 clones, approximately 78% of them appearing once. The source is an adult with an advanced solid tumor such as melanoma, head and neck, liver or kidney cancer. The rearrangement links TRBV6-5 to TRBJ2-1; TRBD2 is a possible D gene (5 bases). The source was CD4+ or CD8+ T cells sorted from blood, collected in a trial of the OX40 agonist ivuxolimab. CDR3 DNA: TGTGCCAGCAGCGGGGATTACAATGAGCAGTTCTTC. It is translated as CASSGDYNEQFF.